A selection of T cell receptor beta chains follows, all from one sample in a study of early T cells in non-severe SARS-CoV-2 infection. TCRdb reprocessed the 5' RACE reads via MiXCR and lists one record per CDR3 protein. The sample lists about 35,000 distinct CDR3 sequences, approximately 6.1% seen once, with approximately 5% in the top ten. Sequenced input: whole blood. The receptor set was obtained from an adult who was a healthcare worker with PCR-confirmed SARS-CoV-2 infection or an uninfected control (not recorded which). CDR3s include the opening cysteine and the closing phenylalanine or tryptophan. D genes are given only for firm matches. Some rows mark clone size as missing; the rest say once, few, many or name a class of expanded clone.

clone_size | j_call | d_call | cdr3_length | v_call | cdr3_nt | cdr3_aa
few | TRBJ2-2 | TRBD2 | 18 | TRBV19 | TGTGCCAGTAGTAGAGGAGGACTAGCGGGACCGAACACCGGGGAGCTGTTTTTT | CASSRGGLAGPNTGELFF
many | TRBJ2-1 | TRBD2 | 17 | TRBV7-7 | TGTGCCAGCAGCTCTCGGGGGGTAGCGGGAGTGAACAATGAGCAGTTCTTC | CASSSRGVAGVNNEQFF
many | TRBJ1-1 | - | 14 | TRBV21-1 | TGTGCCAGCAGCAAAGGAAATTGGGACACTGAAGCTTTCTTT | CASSKGNWDTEAFF
many | TRBJ2-3 | TRBD1 | 13 | TRBV2 | TGTGCCAGCGGACAGGGAATCGGAGATACGCAGTATTTT | CASGQGIGDTQYF
- | TRBJ2-3 | - | 15 | TRBV24-1 | TGTGCCACCAGTGATTTGAACACGGACACAGATACGCAGTATTTT | CATSDLNTDTDTQYF
many | TRBJ2-3 | - | 15 | TRBV10-2 | TGCGCCAGCAGTGAAGGTGTGGGACTCACAGATACGCAGTATTTT | CASSEGVGLTDTQYF
many | TRBJ2-1 | TRBD2 | 13 | TRBV5-1 | TGCGCCAGCAGCTCTGGGACTAGGAATGAGCAGTTCTTC | CASSSGTRNEQFF
many | TRBJ1-2 | TRBD1 | 15 | TRBV20-1 | TGCAGTGCTATGGAGGGGGCCCAAGCGGTCTATGGCTACACCTTC | CSAMEGAQAVYGYTF
few | TRBJ1-6 | - | 14 | TRBV6-5 | TGTGCCAGCAAACAGGACCTATCTAATTCACCCCTCCACTTT | CASKQDLSNSPLHF
many | TRBJ1-5 | - | 14 | TRBV20-1 | TGCAGTGCTAGTTACCGAGGGGATGATCAGCCCCAGCATTTT | CSASYRGDDQPQHF
- | TRBJ2-7 | - | 11 | TRBV29-1 | TGCAGCGTTGAGGCAGCCTACGAGCAGTACTTC | CSVEAAYEQYF
many | TRBJ2-5 | TRBD2 | 13 | TRBV12-3/TRBV12-4 | TGTGCCAGCAGTTTGGGAGGGAAGAGAGCCCAGTACTTC | CASSLGGKRAQYF
medium-sized | TRBJ1-5 | TRBD1 | 13 | TRBV20-1 | TGCAGTACGAACGACAGGGAGTCTCAGCCCCAGCATTTT | CSTNDRESQPQHF
many | TRBJ2-7 | TRBD1 | 12 | TRBV28 | TGTGTCAGCATCTCGGACAGGGAGGAGCAGTACTTC | CVSISDREEQYF
many | TRBJ2-1 | TRBD2 | 14 | TRBV6-4 | TGTGCCAGCAGTGACGGGACTAGCGGGAATGAGCAGTTCTTC | CASSDGTSGNEQFF
many | TRBJ2-7 | - | 14 | TRBV28 | TGTGCCAGCAGTTCACAGGTGGGCTCCTACGAGCAGTACTTC | CASSSQVGSYEQYF
many | TRBJ1-1 | TRBD1 | 18 | TRBV4-2 | TGTGCCAGCAGCCAAGATACCGGGACAGCGACCTCGAGCACTGAAGCTTTCTTT | CASSQDTGTATSSTEAFF
many | TRBJ2-7 | TRBD1 | 14 | TRBV27 | TGTGCCAGCAGGAACAGGGGGCCCGTTTACGAGCAGTACTTC | CASRNRGPVYEQYF
few | TRBJ1-4 | - | 13 | TRBV10-1 | TGCGCCAGTTCGTCCTCCCCCCCTGAAAAACTGTTTTTT | CASSSSPPEKLFF
- | TRBJ1-1 | - | 16 | TRBV29-1 | TGCAGCGTTGAACACCCAGGGTTAATGGTGGAGACTGAAGCTTTCTTT | CSVEHPGLMVETEAFF
many | TRBJ2-3 | - | 13 | TRBV20-1 | TGCAGTGCTAGAGGACTTTCGGCAGATACGCAGTATTTT | CSARGLSADTQYF
many | TRBJ2-3 | - | 15 | TRBV28 | TGTGCCAGCAAGTTGCGGGACGTCCCCACAGATACGCAGTATTTT | CASKLRDVPTDTQYF
many | TRBJ2-2 | TRBD2 | 18 | TRBV4-1 | TGCGCCAGCAGCCAAGATCCGGGTAGCGGGGCGAACACCGGGGAGCTGTTTTTT | CASSQDPGSGANTGELFF
many | TRBJ1-4 | - | 14 | TRBV20-1 | TGCAGTGCAACGACAGGCGTCAGGGGTGAAAAACTGTTTTTT | CSATTGVRGEKLFF
- | TRBJ1-1 | - | 8 | TRBV29-1 | TGCAGCGTTGAAGGGGCTTTCTTT | CSVEGAFF
- | TRBJ2-7 | TRBD2 | 14 | TRBV5-1 | TGCGCCAGCAGCTTGGCGGGAGGCGGGTACGAGCAGTACTTC | CASSLAGGGYEQYF
many | TRBJ2-1 | - | 16 | TRBV7-9 | TGTGCCAGCAGCTTAGCCACCGGGACCCAATACAATGAGCAGTTCTTC | CASSLATGTQYNEQFF